A single sample is the source of the 27 T cell receptor beta chains below, sequenced in a study of blood T cell repertoires in COVID-19. Method: immunoSEQ multiplex PCR; TCRdb's copy keeps in-frame clones and lacks some. The data contain fewer than 350,000 clones, 80% to 95% of them singletons. The sample was peripheral blood. The source is a woman under 40 with COVID-19, enrolled during active disease.

This clone has at least ten counts. The chain is built from TRBV6-4 and TRBJ2-1; 11 bases match TRBD2. J lost 4 bases, V lost 8 bases, and 7 bases had no gene match. This CDR3 is built from 15 residues. Germline CDR1 reads MRHNA; CDR2 reads SNTAGT. The CDR3 DNA is TGTGCCAGCCGCCCGACTAGCGGGGATTACAATGAGCAGTTCTTC. It translates to CASRPTSGDYNEQFF.

This chain connects TRBV28 to TRBJ1-5, with a possible D match to TRBD1 (6 bases). Trimming shortened V by 5 bases and J by 0 bases, and 20 bases separated the two germline ends. Germline lookup yields CDR1 MDHEN and CDR2 SYDVKM. CDR3 size: 18 residues. The DNA for the CDR3 is TGTGCCAGCAGTCCATCGGCGGGGGCCGGGCATAGCAATCAGCCCCAGCATTTT. This gives the protein CASSPSAGAGHSNQPQHF.

This clone was counted only a few times. The sample holds other DNA sequences that translate to the same CDR3. The chain carries TRBV18 and TRBJ2-7; 10 nucleotides line up with TRBD2. Unmatched junction bases numbered 4, after V lost 3 bases and J lost 2 bases. This CDR3 spans 15 amino acids. Germline CDR1 and CDR2: KGHSH and LQKENI. Written as DNA, the CDR3 is TGTGCCAGCTCACCCGGACTAGCGGAAACCTACGAGCAGTACTTC. It translates to CASSPGLAETYEQYF.

The rearrangement links TRBV9 to TRBJ1-5, with D perhaps matching TRBD1 (6 bases). Germline values: CDR1 SGDLS, CDR2 YYNGEE. The CDR3 is 15 residues long. V was pared by 1 base and J by 9 bases, with 17 bases between. The CDR3 DNA reads TGTGCCAGCAGCGTATCCGGGACAACCAACTCGCCCCAGCATTTT. It encodes CASSVSGTTNSPQHF.

The rearrangement uses TRBV7-2 and TRBJ1-5; the D is unclear. Trimming shortened V by 1 base and J by 2 bases, and 9 bases separated the two germline ends. This CDR3 has 15 amino acids. The V gene's germline CDR1 is SGHTA and CDR2 FQGNSA. For the CDR3, the DNA is TGTGCCAGCAGCTTAGTGGCGGCTCGCAATCAGCCCCAGCATTTT. Translated, it gives CASSLVAARNQPQHF.

The rearrangement links TRBV2 to TRBJ2-1; D not resolved. The germline V gene has CDR1 SNHLY and CDR2 FYNNEI. The length of the CDR3 is 14 residues. V was clipped by 6 bases and J by 9 bases, with 18 bases between them. The chain's CDR3 is CASSGGSVVGEQFF. CDR3 DNA: TGTGCCAGCAGCGGCGGTTCGGTTGTAGGTGAGCAGTTCTTC. Filled out from reference TRBV2 and TRBJ2-1, the complete variable domain reads EPEVTQTPSHQVTQMGQEVILRCVPISNHLYFYWYRQILGQKVEFLVSFYNNEISEKSEIFDDQFSVERPDGSNFTLKIRSTKLEDSAMYFCASSGGSVVGEQFFGPGTRLTVL.

The chain has TRBV3-1 (or the pseudogene TRBV3-2) and TRBJ1-1; D gene ambiguous. Germline values: CDR1 LGHDT, CDR2 YNNKEL (reference sequence). V gave up 1 base and J gave up 4 bases, with 10 bases separating them. This CDR3 comprises 14 residues. The CDR3 DNA reads as TGTGCCAGCAGCCAAGGGGCAGTCAGCACTGAAGCTTTCTTT. The encoded protein is CASSQGAVSTEAFF.

The rearrangement joins TRBV10-3 to TRBJ1-3, with D unresolved. The V and J ends lost 11 bases and 0 bases respectively, with 14 bases between them. The CDR3 spans 14 residues. Germline CDR1 ENHRY, CDR2 SYGVKD. In DNA, the CDR3 is TGTGCCTCAAGCACGGGTGGCTCTGGAAACACCATATATTTT. The encoded protein is CASSTGGSGNTIYF.

The chain links TRBV24-1 to TRBJ2-7; 7 bases line up with TRBD1. With V trimmed by 4 bases and J by 2 bases, 7 bases remained unmatched. Per the germline V gene, CDR1 is KGHDR and CDR2 is SFDVKD. The CDR3 runs to 15 residues. This CDR3 reads CATSDTGVVPYEQYF. In nucleotides, the CDR3 is TGTGCCACCAGTGACACAGGGGTCGTTCCCTACGAGCAGTACTTC.

The rearrangement joins TRBV18 to TRBJ1-1; 9 nucleotides align to TRBD1. Germline V lookup: CDR1 KGHSH, CDR2 LQKENI. Unmatched junction bases numbered 6, after V lost 5 bases and J lost 2 bases. CDR3 length: 15 residues. DNA for the CDR3: TGTGCCAGCTCATACTCAACAGGGGGCAACACTGAAGCTTTCTTT. Protein product: CASSYSTGGNTEAFF.

V is TRBV5-1 and J is TRBJ2-3; 9 nucleotides align to TRBD1. The CDR3 loop spans 14 amino acids. V lost 4 bases and J lost 4; bases outside the gene matches: 4. The V gene's germline CDR1 is SGHRS and CDR2 YFSETQ. CDR3 loop: CASSPGTGPDTQYF. The CDR3 DNA follows: TGCGCCAGCAGCCCCGGGACAGGGCCAGATACGCAGTATTTT.

This chain links TRBV5-6 with TRBJ1-2, with D possibly TRBD1 on 5 matching bases. CDR1 is SGHDT, CDR2 YYEEEE, per germline. Between the trimmed V and J ends, which lost 5 bases and 8 bases, there was a span of 13 bases. The CDR3 runs 12 residues. The CDR3 is CASSSDSWGYTF. CDR3 sequence (DNA): TGTGCCAGCAGTTCTGACAGCTGGGGCTACACCTTC.

The chain joins TRBV7-6 to TRBJ2-3; 7 nucleotides align to TRBD1. The CDR3 totals 16 residues. The J segment lost 3 bases and the V segment lost 1 base, leaving 7 bases of the junction unmatched. Germline V CDR1 and CDR2: SGHVS, FNYEAQ. The CDR3 bases are TGTGCCAGCAGCTTAGTGAGGGGGCGCGGGACAGATACGCAGTATTTT. This sequence encodes CASSLVRGRGTDTQYF. Looking up the rest from reference TRBV7-6 and TRBJ2-3 gives the full variable domain: GAGVSQSPRYKVTKRGQDVALRCDPISGHVSLYWYRQALGQGPEFLTYFNYEAQQDKSGLPNDRFSAERPEGSISTLTIQRTEQRDSAMYRCASSLVRGRGTDTQYFGPGTRLTVL.

This chain joins TRBV7-2 and TRBJ1-6, with D perhaps matching TRBD1 (5 bases). The CDR3 covers 16 residues. V lost 1 base, J lost 10 bases, and 17 bases lay in between. CDR1 is SGHTA and CDR2 is FQGNSA in the germline V gene. The CDR3 DNA sequence: TGTGCCAGCAGCTTAGTGGTAGGCGGGGGAGCGTCACCCCTCCACTTT. This translates into CASSLVVGGGASPLHF.

This clone was detected a few times. The chain employs TRBV5-4 and TRBJ1-6, with 8 bases lining up with TRBD1. V trimming: 3 bases; J trimming: 5 bases; junction bases outside the gene matches: 10. CDR1 is SGHNT and CDR2 is YYREEE in the germline V gene (reference sequence). The CDR3 spans 17 residues. CDR3 coding DNA: TGTGCCAGCAGCTCGGAGGTTGGACAGGGACATAATTCACCCCTCCACTTT. Encoded protein: CASSSEVGQGHNSPLHF. Together with reference TRBV5-4 and TRBJ1-6, the CDR3 gives the full variable domain: ETGVTQSPTHLIKTRGQQVTLRCSSQSGHNTVSWYQQALGQGPQFIFQYYREEENGRGNFPPRFSGLQFPNYSSELNVNALELDDSALYLCASSSEVGQGHNSPLHFGNGTRLTVT.

The J gene is TRBJ1-5, the V gene TRBV7-4; no clear D gene. The length of the CDR3 is 15 residues. The ends were cut back, 11 bases at V and 3 bases at J, with 20 bases in the middle. Germline V gene sequence: CDR1 SGHVT, CDR2 SQSDAQ. The CDR3 spells CAAKRGGQSNQPQHF. DNA of the CDR3: TGTGCCGCCAAACGGGGAGGGCAGTCCAATCAGCCCCAGCATTTT.

This sequence joins TRBV6-5 and TRBJ1-5; TRBD1 is a possible D gene (6 bases). This CDR3 comprises 14 residues. The germline CDR1 and CDR2 sequences are MNHEY and SVGAGI. Trimming took 0 bases from V and 7 from J, leaving 10 bases between them. CDR3 in amino acids: CASSYSGGDQPQHF. CDR3 bases: TGTGCCAGCAGTTACTCAGGGGGAGACCAGCCCCAGCATTTT.

V gene TRBV27 combines with J gene TRBJ1-5; D is possibly TRBD1 (5 bases). CDR3 length: 13 amino acids. Germline assignment: CDR1 MNHEY and CDR2 SMNVEV (reference sequence). The V and J ends lost 3 bases and 6 bases respectively, with 9 bases between them. This chain's CDR3 is CASSFGGGQPQHF. The CDR3 coding sequence is TGTGCCAGCAGTTTTGGGGGGGGTCAGCCCCAGCATTTT.

The gene calls are TRBV27 and TRBJ1-2; maybe TRBD1 (6 bases). The CDR3 has 14 residues. Trimming took 5 bases from V and 3 from J, leaving 13 bases between them. Germline CDR1 is MNHEY and CDR2 is SMNVEV (reference sequence). The CDR3 DNA sequence: TGTGCCAGCAGTCCGGGGGGGCGGGACTATGGCTACACCTTC. Encoded protein: CASSPGGRDYGYTF.

The rearrangement joins TRBV7-9 to TRBJ1-6; TRBD1 agrees at 9 bases. CDR3 length: 14 residues. Germline CDR1 reads SEHNR; CDR2 reads FQNEAQ (reference sequence). Losses at the gene ends were 6 bases for V and 13 bases for J; bases not matched to a gene: 10. The CDR3, as DNA: TGTGCCAGCAGTCTCCCGGGACAGGGTTTCCCCCTCCACTTT. Amino acid sequence: CASSLPGQGFPLHF.

The CDR3 coding sequence is TGTGCCAGCATCCAACGAGGCGGAGCGCAGTACTTC. Its protein is CASIQRGGAQYF. V gene TRBV2 combines with J gene TRBJ2-7; D remains unclear. Germline lookup yields CDR1 SNHLY and CDR2 FYNNEI. CDR3 length: 12 residues. V lost 7 bases to trimming and J lost 9 bases, with 16 bases between them.

The rearrangement uses TRBV13 and TRBJ1-6, with TRBD1 identical over 8 bases. Germline V gene lookup returns CDR1 PRHDT and CDR2 FYEKMQ (reference sequence). CDR3 size: 15 residues. V lost 5 bases to trimming and J lost 5 bases; unmatched junction nucleotides: 5. The CDR3 sequence: CASSPGGQDNSPLHF. In DNA form, the CDR3 reads TGTGCCAGCAGCCCAGGGGGACAGGATAATTCACCCCTCCACTTT.

The rearrangement links TRBV24-1 to TRBJ2-7; D possibly corresponds to TRBD2 (7 bases). This CDR3 has 16 residues. In germline, CDR1 is KGHDR, CDR2 SFDVKD. Trimming cost V 3 bases and J 3 bases, with 17 bases left between them. The CDR3 DNA is TGTGCCACCAGTGATCTCGGGAGGTCAGGGGACTACGAGCAGTACTTC. Protein: CATSDLGRSGDYEQYF.

V gene TRBV27 combines with J gene TRBJ1-6; the D is unclear. Trimming cost V 5 bases and J 8 bases, with 13 bases left between them. The germline V gene has CDR1 MNHEY and CDR2 SMNVEV (reference sequence). The CDR3 is 14 amino acids. The CDR3 loop reads CASSRIVRDSPLHF. CDR3 nucleotides: TGTGCCAGCAGTAGAATAGTACGGGATTCACCCCTCCACTTT.

The rearrangement uses TRBV2 and TRBJ2-5; possible D gene TRBD2, 5 bases. V was cut by 2 bases and J by 2 bases, with 9 bases left in between. The CDR3 extends over 14 amino acids. Germline V gives CDR1 SNHLY, CDR2 FYNNEI. CDR3 region: CASSESPGQETQYF. The CDR3 DNA reads as TGTGCCAGCAGTGAATCCCCGGGGCAAGAGACCCAGTACTTC.

This rearrangement joins TRBV24-1 to TRBJ2-1, with D possibly matching TRBD2 (6 bases). CDR3 length equals 17 residues. Trimming shortened V by 3 bases and J by 6 bases, and 20 bases separated the two germline ends. The V gene's germline CDR1 is KGHDR and CDR2 SFDVKD. CDR3 bases: TGTGCCACCAGTGATGATGGACTACCTATATCCCGCAATGAGCAGTTCTTC. Protein product: CATSDDGLPISRNEQFF.

The chain is built from TRBV11-2 and TRBJ1-2; D not resolved. Germline lookup yields CDR1 SGHAT and CDR2 FQNNGV. The CDR3 length is 12 residues. Trimming pared 1 base from V and 8 bases from J, leaving 8 bases between. The CDR3 DNA follows: TGTGCCAGCAGCTTAGGCGGTCCCGGCTACACCTTC. Amino acid sequence: CASSLGGPGYTF.